A selection of T cell receptor beta chains follows, all from one sample in a study of shared clonotypes between healthy human individuals. Profiling relied on immunoSEQ multiplex PCR, and the TCRdb table lists in-frame clones only, not all of them. The table has about 480,000 clones, 70% to 80% seen once; the top ten hold 10% to 15%. The sequencing sample was made of PBMCs. These receptors were taken from a woman aged 40 to 55 in good health. Some clones in this sample may be carry-over from other donors' samples. Both conserved end residues are trimmed from each CDR3.

>13|TRBJ2-7|TRBV7-2
ASRERLAGSYEQY
>11|TRBJ2-1|TRBV2
ASSEARGGEQF
>13|TRBJ2-7|TRBV7-9
ASSLWAHTGNEQY
>11|TRBJ2-1|TRBV5-1
ASSLAGHNEQF
>14|TRBJ2-5|TRBV4-1
ASSQDRGLRQETQY
>12|TRBJ2-7|TRBV18
ASSPNPTGNEQY
>12|TRBJ2-1|TRBV11-3
ASSRGSTYNEQF
>13|TRBJ1-1|TRBV14
ASSQDPGLNTEAF
>12|TRBJ2-1|TRBV6-5
ASSYSLGGNEQF
>12|TRBJ2-2|TRBV30
AWASGKVSGELF
>11|TRBJ1-2|TRBV9
ASSVVGGYGYT
>9|TRBJ1-5|TRBV6-1
ASSPLQPQH
>14|TRBJ2-7|TRBV4-1
ASSQTPGQGRHEQY
>14|TRBJ1-4|TRBV11-2
ASSSYDVDGNEKLF
>14|TRBJ1-5|TRBV19
ASSMDGTGLNQPQH
>13|TRBJ1-2|TRBV5-5
ASSLGPDEGYGYT
>20|TRBJ2-1|TRBV10-1
ASSESKGTSGRAQSSYNEQF
>12|TRBJ1-4|TRBV2
ASSSHATNEKLF
>17|TRBJ2-7|TRBV18
ASAPEKWGVKQFPYEQY
>13|TRBJ2-1|TRBV5-4
ASSLREDGYNEQF